A single sample is the source of the 23 T cell receptor beta chains below, sequenced in a study of cytomegalovirus exposure and HLA in healthy donors. The primer mix had 60 Vbeta and 13 Jbeta primers. Profiling relied on immunoSEQ multiplex PCR, and the TCRdb table lists in-frame clones only, not all of them. This table has under 150,000 clones, about 80% appearing once. Sequencing used PBMCs. These receptors all stem from a male donor in good health and CMV-seropositive.

The chain carries TRBV7-8 and TRBJ1-1, with D possibly matching TRBD1 (5 bases). This CDR3 is built from 16 residues. CDR1 is SGHVS and CDR2 is FQNEAQ in the germline V gene. V lost 5 bases and J 0 bases, leaving 16 bases between the germline ends. The DNA for the CDR3 is TGTGCCAGCAGCGAAGAGCGGGGCAGCATGAACACTGAAGCTTTCTTT. This encodes CASSEERGSMNTEAFF.

The chain is built from TRBV7-9 and TRBJ2-3; 11 bases agree with TRBD2. Per germline, CDR1 SEHNR and CDR2 FQNEAQ (reference sequence). Trimming cost V 5 bases and J 3 bases; bases outside gene matches: 10. The CDR3 totals 17 residues. CDR3 loop: CASSAPGLAGGTDTQYF. DNA for the CDR3: TGTGCCAGCAGCGCCCCTGGGCTAGCGGGAGGAACAGATACGCAGTATTTT.

The chain combines TRBV28 with TRBJ2-5, with TRBD2 matching over 8 bases. The CDR3 covers 15 residues. From germline, CDR1 is MDHEN and CDR2 SYDVKM. V shed 5 bases, J shed 5 bases, and the junction held 10 bases outside the gene matches. Written as DNA, the CDR3 is TGTGCCAGCAGTCCATCAGCGGGAGTCAGGGAGACCCAGTACTTC. Its translation: CASSPSAGVRETQYF.

The rearrangement links TRBV12-2 to TRBJ2-7; the table's D call, TRBD2, has no DNA check behind it. TRBV12-2 is shown as a pseudogene. The CDR3 loop spans 14 amino acids. The CDR3 region is CASRVTSGFDEQYF. DNA of the CDR3: TGTGCAAGTCGCGTGACTAGCGGGTTTGACGAGCAGTACTTC.

The chain employs TRBV30 and TRBJ2-7; the D gene is possibly TRBD2 (5 bases). Germline V CDR1 and CDR2: GTSNPN, SVGIG (reference sequence). The CDR3 has 14 amino acids. V was shortened by 4 bases and J by 3 bases, with 16 bases between the two germline ends. CDR3 bases: TGTGCCTGGAAGGCGACACCTGGACTCTACGAGCAGTACTTC. Its protein is CAWKATPGLYEQYF.

The chain joins TRBV5-1 to TRBJ1-1; TRBD1 matches at 7 bases. The CDR3 sequence is 15 residues long. After removal of 4 bases from V and 8 bases from J, the junction contained 14 bases not matched to a gene. In germline, CDR1 is SGHRS, CDR2 YFSETQ. The CDR3 spells CASSEVGRQGGEAFF. CDR3 coding DNA: TGCGCCAGCAGCGAGGTGGGCCGACAGGGCGGGGAAGCTTTCTTT.

V is TRBV7-9 and J is TRBJ2-1; D is undetermined. V shed 0 bases and J shed 8 bases, with 11 bases lying between them. Germline loops: CDR1 SEHNR, CDR2 FQNEAQ (reference sequence). The CDR3 has 14 residues. CDR3 bases: TGTGCCAGCAGCTTAGCTCTAAGAGTCGATGAGCAGTTCTTC. Protein: CASSLALRVDEQFF.

The chain has TRBV6-5 and TRBJ2-3, with 9 bases identical to TRBD2. CDR1 is MNHEY, CDR2 SVGAGI, per germline. V lost 5 bases, J lost 4 bases, and 4 bases stayed unmatched. The CDR3 is 14 amino acids. The CDR3: CASSTGLAADTQYF. DNA of the CDR3: TGTGCCAGCAGTACGGGACTAGCTGCAGATACGCAGTATTTT.

The rearrangement links TRBV7-9 to TRBJ2-1; D is perhaps TRBD2 (6 bases). The CDR3 length is 17 residues. CDR1 is SEHNR, CDR2 FQNEAQ, per germline (reference sequence). Trimming shortened V by 0 bases and J by 15 bases, and 27 bases separated the two germline ends. CDR3 bases: TGTGCCAGCAGCTTAGCCCAGCTAGCTCCGACTAGAACAGTTCCGTTCTTC. Amino acid sequence: CASSLAQLAPTRTVPFF.

The V gene is TRBV5-6, the J gene TRBJ2-5; 7 bases fit TRBD2. This CDR3 is 16 amino acids long. After removal of 1 base from V and 1 base from J, the junction contained 7 bases not matched to a gene. Germline V gene sequence: CDR1 SGHDT, CDR2 YYEEEE. This chain's CDR3 is CASSLSLASGQETQYF. In DNA, the CDR3 is TGTGCCAGCAGCTTGAGTCTGGCTAGCGGCCAAGAGACCCAGTACTTC.

The chain couples TRBV28 to TRBJ2-3; D possibly corresponds to TRBD2 (6 bases). V lost 5 bases, J lost 6 bases, and 9 bases lay in between. Germline V gene lookup returns CDR1 MDHEN and CDR2 SYDVKM. This CDR3 is 12 amino acids long. For the CDR3, the DNA is TGTGCCAGCAGTCGGGACTCGGATACGCAGTATTTT. Amino acids: CASSRDSDTQYF.

The gene calls are TRBV18 and TRBJ1-4; no firm D call. The CDR3 runs 15 residues. Trimming took off 3 bases at V and 7 bases at J, with 15 bases between the two ends. Germline V lookup: CDR1 KGHSH, CDR2 LQKENI. CDR3 nucleotides: TGTGCCAGCTCACCCACACGTTCGGGAAGTGAAAAACTGTTTTTT. Translating gives CASSPTRSGSEKLFF.

This rearrangement joins TRBV5-1 to TRBJ1-2; the D gene is possibly TRBD1 (6 bases). The CDR3 is made up of 15 amino acids. V lost 4 bases, J lost 4 bases, and 17 bases lay in between. Germline V gene lookup returns CDR1 SGHRS and CDR2 YFSETQ. CDR3 sequence: CASSPGGASGYGYTF. The CDR3 DNA is TGCGCCAGCAGCCCCGGGGGGGCGTCGGGCTATGGCTACACCTTC. Together with reference TRBV5-1 and TRBJ1-2, the CDR3 gives the full variable domain: KAGVTQTPRYLIKTRGQQVTLSCSPISGHRSVSWYQQTPGQGLQFLFEYFSETQRNKGNFPGRFSGRQFSNSRSEMNVSTLELGDSALYLCASSPGGASGYGYTFGSGTRLTVV.

V and J are TRBV6-5 and TRBJ2-7; TRBD2 agrees at 7 bases. Germline lookup yields CDR1 MNHEY and CDR2 SVGAGI. The CDR3 has 14 amino acids. V gave up 0 bases and J gave up 6 bases; unmatched junction bases: 5. The CDR3 reads CASSYSSRGVEQYF. CDR3 in DNA: TGTGCCAGCAGTTACTCGAGCCGGGGGGTCGAGCAGTACTTC.

This chain joins TRBV5-4 and TRBJ2-7; 7 bases align to TRBD1. With V trimmed by 2 bases and J by 3 bases, 2 bases remained unmatched. Germline V gene sequence: CDR1 SGHNT, CDR2 YYREEE (reference sequence). The CDR3 runs to 13 residues. The CDR3 reads CASSLGTDYEQYF. The CDR3 nucleotides read TGTGCCAGCAGCTTAGGGACAGACTACGAGCAGTACTTC.

This clone was detected only once. The chain carries TRBV2 and TRBJ2-2; no reliable D call. Germline V gene data show CDR1 as SNHLY and CDR2 as FYNNEI. Between the trimmed V and J ends, which lost 2 bases and 8 bases, there was a span of 6 bases. This CDR3 spans 12 amino acids. The CDR3 region has the DNA TGTGCCAGCAGTGAACGGGTTGGGGAGCTGTTTTTT. It encodes CASSERVGELFF.

V and J are TRBV15 and TRBJ1-2; no reliable D call. The CDR3 extends over 13 amino acids. In germline, CDR1 is LNHNV, CDR2 YYDKDF (reference sequence). V was clipped by 0 bases and J by 7 bases, with 9 bases between them. The CDR3 nucleotides are TGTGCCACCAGCAGAGATAGTATGTCTGGCTACACCTTC. Its translation is CATSRDSMSGYTF.

The chain combines TRBV10-3 with TRBJ1-3, with unresolved D. The CDR3 length is 14 residues. Germline lookup yields CDR1 ENHRY and CDR2 SYGVKD. Trimming cost V 6 bases and J 0 bases, with 9 bases left between them. DNA of the CDR3: TGTGCCATCAGCGGCGGTGGCTCTGGAAACACCATATATTTT. Translating it yields CAISGGGSGNTIYF.

This chain joins TRBV6-5 and TRBJ1-3; D unresolved. The germline gives CDR1 MNHEY, CDR2 SVGAGI. Trimming took 0 bases from V and 0 from J, leaving 6 bases between them. The CDR3 length is 15 residues. DNA of the CDR3: TGTGCCAGCAGTTACTCGAAGAGCTCTGGAAACACCATATATTTT. Translating it yields CASSYSKSSGNTIYF.

The chain carries TRBV5-1 and TRBJ2-1; 12 bases line up with TRBD2. The junction had 7 bases not matched to a gene; V was cut back by 0 bases and J by 9 bases. Germline V gene data show CDR1 as SGHRS and CDR2 as YFSETQ. There are 16 residues in the CDR3. CDR3 sequence: CASSLDLAGGPGEQFF. DNA for the CDR3: TGCGCCAGCAGCTTGGATCTAGCGGGGGGGCCGGGTGAGCAGTTCTTC.

The chain carries TRBV4-1 and TRBJ2-2; tentative D call: TRBD2 (6 bases). This CDR3 has 16 residues. The V end was cut by 6 bases, the J end by 6 bases, with 20 bases between. Germline V lookup: CDR1 MGHRA, CDR2 YSYEKL. CDR3 protein: CASSLRMTGDPGELFF. The CDR3 region has the DNA TGCGCCAGCAGTCTAAGGATGACGGGAGACCCCGGGGAGCTGTTTTTT.

This clone was detected once. Different DNA sequences within this sample yield the same CDR3. The CDR3: CASSEYDRGSYEQYF. The CDR3 DNA reads TGTGCCAGCAGTGAATACGACAGGGGGTCCTACGAGCAGTACTTC. The V gene is TRBV6-1, the J gene TRBJ2-7, with 9 positions matching TRBD1. The length of the CDR3 is 15 residues. Per germline, CDR1 MNHNS and CDR2 SASEGT. After removal of 2 bases from V and 1 base from J, the junction contained 3 bases not matched to a gene.

The chain is built from TRBV5-4 and TRBJ2-7, with 9 bases fitting TRBD2. The CDR3 contains 14 residues. CDR1 is SGHNT and CDR2 is YYREEE in the germline V gene (reference sequence). Trimming at V came to 0 bases and at J to 6 bases, leaving 4 bases not matched to a gene. Written as DNA, the CDR3 is TGTGCCAGCAGCTTGGGCGGTAGCGGGAGCGAGCAGTACTTC. Protein sequence: CASSLGGSGSEQYF.